This T cell receptor beta chain appears in the sequencing data of a study of CD8+ T cells in alopecia areata. Study results and limitations: Higher clonality and more expanded CD8+ clones appeared in lesional than normal scalp.

After removal of 5 bases from V and 6 bases from J, the junction contained 9 bases not matched to a gene. CDR1 and CDR2 (germline): SGHRS, YFSETQ. This CDR3 has 15 residues. The treatment denotes: oral pan-JAK inhibitor, 5-10 mg twice daily. Remarks on this clone: Its antigen is undetermined.

RNA extraction and reverse transcription yielded cDNA as sequencing template. This table comes from immunoSEQ multiplex PCR, and its TCRdb copy is limited to in-frame clones, with some not included. Here the sample spans a few hundred thousand clones, 60% being singletons. V usage is TRBV5-1 and J usage is TRBJ2-2, with 8 positions matching TRBD1. Sequencing was performed on CD4+ T cells sorted from blood, taken between weeks 51 and 52, from a patient treated with tofacitinib. This sequence was found in a human donor with alopecia areata. The CDR3 here is CASSSDRVFAGELFF. The CDR3 DNA reads as TGCGCCAGCAGTTCGGACAGGGTGTTCGCCGGGGAGCTGTTTTTT.